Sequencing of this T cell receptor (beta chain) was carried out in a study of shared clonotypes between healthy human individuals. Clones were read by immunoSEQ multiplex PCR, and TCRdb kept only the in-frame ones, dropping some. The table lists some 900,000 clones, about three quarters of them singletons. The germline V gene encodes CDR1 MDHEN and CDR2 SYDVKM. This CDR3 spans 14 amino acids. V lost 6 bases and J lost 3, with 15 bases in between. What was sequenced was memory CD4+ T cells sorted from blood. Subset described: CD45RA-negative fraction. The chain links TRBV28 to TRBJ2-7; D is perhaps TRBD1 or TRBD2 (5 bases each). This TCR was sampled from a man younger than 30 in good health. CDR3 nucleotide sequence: TGTGCCAGCAGCTCCCGTGGGGACCGCTACGAGCAGTACTTC. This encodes CASSSRGDRYEQYF.